The clone carrying this TCR beta chain was observed a handful of times. The target antigen is unknown. This specimen comes from a study of T cell repertoires in cytomegalovirus infection. One entry per CDR3 protein, called by TCRdb with MiXCR from the reads. The sample records about 500,000 distinct CDR3 sequences, more than 30% being singletons. The source material was cultured PBMCs, sampled from culture after CMV antigen stimulation. The sequence was collected from a human donor in good health (CMV status not recorded). Some clones in this sample may be carry-over from other donors' samples.

CDR3 in amino acids: CASSTPGQSNTGELFF. In nucleotides, the CDR3 is TGTGCCAGCAGTACTCCGGGACAGTCGAACACCGGGGAGCTGTTTTTT. The chain carries TRBV6-5 and TRBJ2-2, with 7 bases matching TRBD1. Germline assignment: CDR1 MNHEY and CDR2 SVGAGI. V dropped 5 bases and J dropped 0; count of bases not matched to a gene: 6. The CDR3 runs 16 residues.